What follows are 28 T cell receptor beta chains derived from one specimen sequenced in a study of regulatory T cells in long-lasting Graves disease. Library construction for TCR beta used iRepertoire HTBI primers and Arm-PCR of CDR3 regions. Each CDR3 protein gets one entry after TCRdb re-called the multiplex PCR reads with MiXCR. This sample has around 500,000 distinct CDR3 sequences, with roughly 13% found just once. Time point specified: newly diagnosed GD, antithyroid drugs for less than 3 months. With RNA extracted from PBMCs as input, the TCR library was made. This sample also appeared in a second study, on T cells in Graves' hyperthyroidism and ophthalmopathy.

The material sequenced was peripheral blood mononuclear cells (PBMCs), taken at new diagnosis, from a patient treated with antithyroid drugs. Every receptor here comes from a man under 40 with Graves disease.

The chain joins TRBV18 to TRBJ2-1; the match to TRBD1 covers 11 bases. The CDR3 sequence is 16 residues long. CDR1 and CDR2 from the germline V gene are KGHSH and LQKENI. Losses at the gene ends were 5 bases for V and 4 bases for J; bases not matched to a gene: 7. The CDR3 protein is CASSRFRDRGYNEQFF. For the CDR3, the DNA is TGTGCCAGCTCAAGGTTCCGGGACAGGGGGTACAATGAGCAGTTCTTC.

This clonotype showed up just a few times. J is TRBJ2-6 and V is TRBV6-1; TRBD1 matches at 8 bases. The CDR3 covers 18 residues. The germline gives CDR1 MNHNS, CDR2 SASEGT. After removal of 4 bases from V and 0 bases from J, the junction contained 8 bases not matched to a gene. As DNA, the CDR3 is TGTGCCAGCAGTGCACCGGGACAGGCGACCTCTGGGGCCAACGTCCTGACTTTC. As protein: CASSAPGQATSGANVLTF.

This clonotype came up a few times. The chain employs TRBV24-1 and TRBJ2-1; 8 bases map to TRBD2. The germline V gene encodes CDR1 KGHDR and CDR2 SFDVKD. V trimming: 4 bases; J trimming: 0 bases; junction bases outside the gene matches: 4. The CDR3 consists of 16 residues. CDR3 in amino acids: CATSEIAGSSYNEQFF. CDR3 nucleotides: TGTGCCACCAGTGAGATAGCGGGGAGCTCCTACAATGAGCAGTTCTTC.

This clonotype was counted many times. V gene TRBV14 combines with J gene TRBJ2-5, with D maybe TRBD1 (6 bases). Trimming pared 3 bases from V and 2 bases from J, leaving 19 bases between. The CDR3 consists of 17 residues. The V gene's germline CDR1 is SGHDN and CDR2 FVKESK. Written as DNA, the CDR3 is TGTGCCAGCAGCCACATCACACGGGGACACTTTCAAGAGACCCAGTACTTC. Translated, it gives CASSHITRGHFQETQYF.

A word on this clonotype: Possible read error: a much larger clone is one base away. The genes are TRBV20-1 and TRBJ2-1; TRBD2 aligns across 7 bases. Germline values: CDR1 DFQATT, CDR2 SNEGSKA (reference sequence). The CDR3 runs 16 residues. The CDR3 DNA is TGCACTGCGAACGATTGGGAGAGCGGGACTGGCAATGAGCAGTTCTTC. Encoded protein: CTANDWESGTGNEQFF.

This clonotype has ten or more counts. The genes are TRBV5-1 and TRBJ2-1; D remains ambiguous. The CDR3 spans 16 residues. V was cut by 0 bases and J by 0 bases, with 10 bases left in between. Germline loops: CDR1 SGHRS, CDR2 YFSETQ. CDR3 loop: CASSLVRLGSYNEQFF. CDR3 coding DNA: TGCGCCAGCAGCTTGGTAAGACTGGGCTCCTACAATGAGCAGTTCTTC.

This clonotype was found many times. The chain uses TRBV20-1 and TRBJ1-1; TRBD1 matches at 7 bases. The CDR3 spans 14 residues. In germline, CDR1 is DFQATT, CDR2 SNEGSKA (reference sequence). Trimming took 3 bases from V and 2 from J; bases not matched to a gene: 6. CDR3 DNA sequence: TGCAGTGCTAGGGCGGACAGGTCTAACACTGAAGCTTTCTTT. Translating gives CSARADRSNTEAFF.

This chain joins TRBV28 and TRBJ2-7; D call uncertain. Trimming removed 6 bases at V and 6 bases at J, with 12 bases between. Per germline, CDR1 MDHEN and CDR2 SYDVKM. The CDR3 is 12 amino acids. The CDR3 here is CASRTPSREQYF. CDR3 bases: TGTGCCAGCAGGACCCCCTCGCGCGAGCAGTACTTC.

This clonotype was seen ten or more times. The CDR3 DNA sequence: TGCAGTGCTAGAGATATCGGCACATCTAGGCAGCCCCAGCATTTT. Residues: CSARDIGTSRQPQHF. V is TRBV20-1 and J is TRBJ1-5; D remains ambiguous. Germline V gene lookup returns CDR1 DFQATT and CDR2 SNEGSKA (reference sequence). V was pared by 0 bases and J by 7 bases, with 16 bases between. The CDR3 runs to 15 residues.

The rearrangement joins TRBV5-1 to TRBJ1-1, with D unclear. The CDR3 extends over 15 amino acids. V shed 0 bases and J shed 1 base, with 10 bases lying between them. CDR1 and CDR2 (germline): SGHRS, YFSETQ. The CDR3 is CASSLGAVRNTEAFF. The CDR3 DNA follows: TGCGCCAGCAGCTTGGGGGCAGTACGGAACACTGAAGCTTTCTTT. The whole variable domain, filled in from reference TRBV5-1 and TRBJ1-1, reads KAGVTQTPRYLIKTRGQQVTLSCSPISGHRSVSWYQQTPGQGLQFLFEYFSETQRNKGNFPGRFSGRQFSNSRSEMNVSTLELGDSALYLCASSLGAVRNTEAFFGQGTRLTVV.

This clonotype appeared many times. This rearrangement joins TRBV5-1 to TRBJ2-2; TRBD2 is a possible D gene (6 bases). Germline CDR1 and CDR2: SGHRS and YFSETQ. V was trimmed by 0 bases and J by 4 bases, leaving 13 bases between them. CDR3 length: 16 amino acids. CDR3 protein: CASSLAGGGITGELFF. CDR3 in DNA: TGCGCCAGCAGCTTGGCCGGTGGAGGGATCACCGGGGAGCTGTTTTTT.

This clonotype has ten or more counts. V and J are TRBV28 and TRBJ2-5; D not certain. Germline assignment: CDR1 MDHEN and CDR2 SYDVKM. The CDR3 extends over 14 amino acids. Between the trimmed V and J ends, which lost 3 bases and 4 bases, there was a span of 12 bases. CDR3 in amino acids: CASSFGVVGETQYF. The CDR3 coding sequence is TGTGCCAGCAGTTTTGGGGTAGTAGGAGAGACCCAGTACTTC.

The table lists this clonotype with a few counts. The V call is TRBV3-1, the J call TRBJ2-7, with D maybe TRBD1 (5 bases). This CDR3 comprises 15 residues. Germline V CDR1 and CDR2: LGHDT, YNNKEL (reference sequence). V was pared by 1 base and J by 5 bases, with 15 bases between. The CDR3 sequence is CASSQGWGYVHEQYF. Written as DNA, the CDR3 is TGTGCCAGCAGCCAAGGCTGGGGCTACGTCCACGAGCAGTACTTC.

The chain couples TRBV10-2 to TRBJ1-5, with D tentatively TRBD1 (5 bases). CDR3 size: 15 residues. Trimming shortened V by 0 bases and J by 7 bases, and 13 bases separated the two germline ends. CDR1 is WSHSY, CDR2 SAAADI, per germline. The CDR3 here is CASSESGRAGQPQHF. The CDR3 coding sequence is TGCGCCAGCAGTGAGTCTGGCAGGGCAGGACAGCCCCAGCATTTT.

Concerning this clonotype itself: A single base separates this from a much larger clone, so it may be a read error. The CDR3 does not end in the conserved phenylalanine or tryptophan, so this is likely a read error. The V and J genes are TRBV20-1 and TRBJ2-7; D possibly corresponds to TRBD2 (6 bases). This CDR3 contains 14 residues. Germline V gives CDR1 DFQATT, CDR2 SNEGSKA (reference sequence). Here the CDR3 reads CGGLMGANSYEQYY. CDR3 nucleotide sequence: TGCGGAGGACTAATGGGCGCAAACTCCTACGAGCAGTACTAC.

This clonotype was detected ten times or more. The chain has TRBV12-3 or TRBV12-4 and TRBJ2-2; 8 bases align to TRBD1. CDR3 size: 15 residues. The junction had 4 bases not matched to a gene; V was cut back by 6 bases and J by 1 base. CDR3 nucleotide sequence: TGTGCCAGCAGACCCGGGACAGGGAACACCGGGGAGCTGTTTTTT. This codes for CASRPGTGNTGELFF.

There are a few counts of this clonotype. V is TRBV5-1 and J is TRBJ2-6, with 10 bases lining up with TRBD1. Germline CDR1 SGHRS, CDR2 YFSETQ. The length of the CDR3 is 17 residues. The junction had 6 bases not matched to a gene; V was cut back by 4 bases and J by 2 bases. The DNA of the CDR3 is TGCGCCAGCAGCCGGACAGGGGGATTGGCTGGGGCCAACGTCCTGACTTTC. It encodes CASSRTGGLAGANVLTF. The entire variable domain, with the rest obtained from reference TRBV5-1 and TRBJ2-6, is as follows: KAGVTQTPRYLIKTRGQQVTLSCSPISGHRSVSWYQQTPGQGLQFLFEYFSETQRNKGNFPGRFSGRQFSNSRSEMNVSTLELGDSALYLCASSRTGGLAGANVLTFGAGSRLTVL.

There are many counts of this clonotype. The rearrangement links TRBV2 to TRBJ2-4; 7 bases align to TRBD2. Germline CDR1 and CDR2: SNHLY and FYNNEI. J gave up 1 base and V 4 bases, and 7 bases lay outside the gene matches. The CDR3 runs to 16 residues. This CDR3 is CASSVAGEPAKNIQYF. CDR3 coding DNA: TGTGCCAGCAGTGTGGCGGGAGAGCCGGCCAAAAACATTCAGTACTTC.

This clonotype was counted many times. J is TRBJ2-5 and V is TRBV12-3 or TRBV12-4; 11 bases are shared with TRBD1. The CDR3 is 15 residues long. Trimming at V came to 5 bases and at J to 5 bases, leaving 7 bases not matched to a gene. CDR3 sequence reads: CASSRLDRGQETQYF. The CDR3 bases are TGTGCCAGCAGTCGATTGGACAGGGGGCAGGAGACCCAGTACTTC.

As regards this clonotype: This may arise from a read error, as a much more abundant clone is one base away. The CDR3 coding sequence is TGTGCCACCAGCAGAGATCTCGGGGGCAATGAAGCTTTCTTT. Amino acid sequence: CATSRDLGGNEAFF. The chain links TRBV15 to TRBJ1-1, with D maybe TRBD1 (6 bases). V lost 0 bases and J lost 7, with 12 bases in between. This CDR3 is built from 14 residues. From germline, CDR1 is LNHNV and CDR2 YYDKDF (reference sequence). The variable domain in full, completed from reference TRBV15 and TRBJ1-1, reads DAMVIQNPRYQVTQFGKPVTLSCSQTLNHNVMYWYQQKSSQAPKLLFHYYDKDFNNEADTPDNFQSRRPNTSFCFLDIRSPGLGDTAMYLCATSRDLGGNEAFFGQGTRLTVV.

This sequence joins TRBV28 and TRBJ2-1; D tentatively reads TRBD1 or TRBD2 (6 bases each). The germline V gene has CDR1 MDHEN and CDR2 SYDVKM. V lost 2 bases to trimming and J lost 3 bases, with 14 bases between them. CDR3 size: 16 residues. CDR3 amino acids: CASSLVAGQNYNEQFF. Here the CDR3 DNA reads TGTGCCAGCAGTTTAGTGGCGGGACAAAACTACAATGAGCAGTTCTTC.

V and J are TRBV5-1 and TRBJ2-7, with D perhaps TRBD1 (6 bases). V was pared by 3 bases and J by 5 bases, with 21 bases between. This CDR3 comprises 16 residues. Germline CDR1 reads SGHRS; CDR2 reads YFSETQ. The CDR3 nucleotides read TGCGCCAGCAGCTCGGGTACAGGGCCTCCTGACCACGAGCAGTACTTC. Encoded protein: CASSSGTGPPDHEQYF.

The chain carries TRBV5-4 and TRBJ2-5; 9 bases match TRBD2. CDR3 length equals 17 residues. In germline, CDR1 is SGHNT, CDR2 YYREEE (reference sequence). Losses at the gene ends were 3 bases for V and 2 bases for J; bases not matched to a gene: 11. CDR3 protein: CASSWDPSGAKQETQYF. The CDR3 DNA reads TGTGCCAGCAGCTGGGACCCTAGCGGGGCGAAGCAAGAGACCCAGTACTTC.

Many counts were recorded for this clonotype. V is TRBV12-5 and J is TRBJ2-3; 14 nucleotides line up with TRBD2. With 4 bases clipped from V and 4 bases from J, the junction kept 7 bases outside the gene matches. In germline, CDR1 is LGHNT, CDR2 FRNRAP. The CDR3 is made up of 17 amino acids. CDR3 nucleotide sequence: TGTGCTAGTGGTTCCTCGGGACTAGCGGGAGTCCCAGATACGCAGTATTTT. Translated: CASGSSGLAGVPDTQYF.

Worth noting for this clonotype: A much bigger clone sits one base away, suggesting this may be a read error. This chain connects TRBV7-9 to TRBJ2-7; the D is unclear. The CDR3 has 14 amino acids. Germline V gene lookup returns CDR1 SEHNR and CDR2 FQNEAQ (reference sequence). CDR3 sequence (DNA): TGTGCCAGCAGCTTAGCCAACAGTGGCTACGAGCAGCACTTC. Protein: CASSLANSGYEQHF.

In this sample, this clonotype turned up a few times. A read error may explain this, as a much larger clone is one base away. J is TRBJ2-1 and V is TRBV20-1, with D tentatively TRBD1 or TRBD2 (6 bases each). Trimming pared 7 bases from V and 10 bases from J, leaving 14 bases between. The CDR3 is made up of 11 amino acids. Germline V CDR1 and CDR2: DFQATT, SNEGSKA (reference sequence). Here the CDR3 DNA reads TGCAGTGTTAAGAGGGGGGACGAGCAGTTCTTC. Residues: CSVKRGDEQFF.

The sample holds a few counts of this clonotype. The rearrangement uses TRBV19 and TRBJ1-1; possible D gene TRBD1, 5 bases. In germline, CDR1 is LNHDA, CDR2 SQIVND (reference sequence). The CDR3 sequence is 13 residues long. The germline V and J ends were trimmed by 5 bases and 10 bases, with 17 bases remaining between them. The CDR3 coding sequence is TGTGCCAGTAGTCCCCGCGGTGGGGGTAGAGCTTTCTTT. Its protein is CASSPRGGGRAFF.

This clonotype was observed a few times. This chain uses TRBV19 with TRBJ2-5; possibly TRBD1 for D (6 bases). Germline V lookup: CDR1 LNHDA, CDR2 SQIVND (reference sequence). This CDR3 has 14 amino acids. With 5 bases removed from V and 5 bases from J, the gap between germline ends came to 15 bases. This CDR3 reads CASSSGTTMETQYF. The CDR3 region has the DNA TGTGCCAGTAGTTCCGGGACAACTATGGAGACCCAGTACTTC.